This TCR beta chain was identified during a study of control samples from healthy donors and cancer patients. The CDR3 consists of 15 residues. The junction had 9 bases not matched to a gene; V was cut back by 6 bases and J by 7 bases. Germline V gene lookup returns CDR1 KGHSH and CDR2 LQKENI. The assay was immunoSEQ multiplex PCR, and TCRdb's table has in-frame clones only and misses some. Of 65,000 to 70,000 clones in the sample, roughly 80% were seen once. The clonotype originates from a woman aged 50 to 60 with lung cancer. The sample comprised PBMCs. The chain couples TRBV18 to TRBJ1-2; 12 bases fit TRBD1. CDR3 sequence: CASSPEGTGGIGYTF. The DNA of the CDR3 is TGTGCCAGCTCCCCGGAAGGGACAGGGGGCATTGGCTACACCTTC. Full variable domain (missing parts from reference TRBV18 and TRBJ1-2): NAGVMQNPRHLVRRRGQEARLRCSPMKGHSHVYWYRQLPEEGLKFMVYLQKENIIDESGMPKERFSAEFPKEGPSILRIQQVVRGDSAAYFCASSPEGTGGIGYTFGSGTRLTVV.